The 11 T cell receptor beta chains presented below share a single source sample, sequenced in a study of beta chain features in type 1 diabetes. General study points: Shorter TCRB CDR3s, moderately but significantly so, marked every one of the four CD4+ subsets in Type 1 diabetes patients.

The sequenced template was cDNA made from the entire isolated RNA. Repertoires were generated with immunoSEQ multiplex PCR, while TCRdb's copy carries only in-frame clones and drops some. The top ten hold about 0.012% of the sample, which has 250,000 to 300,000 clones, 24% seen once. Their antigen targets remain unknown. The sample comprised naive CD4+ T cells from blood. Receptor source: a woman aged 25 to 45 with type 1 diabetes.

The chain is built from TRBV30 and TRBJ2-7; 8 positions agree with TRBD2. The CDR3 is made up of 14 amino acids. Germline CDR1 GTSNPN, CDR2 SVGIG (reference sequence). The J segment lost 5 bases and the V segment lost 0 bases, leaving 6 bases of the junction unmatched. CDR3 protein: CAWSVGGLVHEQYF. The CDR3 nucleotides read TGTGCCTGGAGTGTAGGGGGACTAGTTCACGAGCAGTACTTC.

The rearrangement links TRBV15 to TRBJ2-7, with D possibly matching TRBD2 (6 bases). This CDR3 is 14 amino acids long. Germline values: CDR1 LNHNV, CDR2 YYDKDF (reference sequence). The germline V and J ends were trimmed by 0 bases and 5 bases, with 11 bases remaining between them. CDR3 loop: CATSRDSGRDEQYF. CDR3 bases: TGTGCCACCAGCAGAGATAGCGGCAGGGACGAGCAGTACTTC.

The V gene is TRBV19, the J gene TRBJ2-1; 8 bases are shared with TRBD2. CDR1 and CDR2 from the germline V gene are LNHDA and SQIVND (reference sequence). This CDR3 contains 14 residues. J lost 2 bases, V lost 9 bases, and 6 bases had no gene match. The CDR3 sequence: CASGLLAAYNEQFF. CDR3 nucleotide sequence: TGTGCCAGCGGATTACTAGCGGCCTACAATGAGCAGTTCTTC.

This clone was seen a handful of times. The gene calls are TRBV25-1 and TRBJ2-2; D is perhaps TRBD2 (5 bases). V lost 3 bases and J 0 bases, leaving 8 bases between the germline ends. The V gene's germline CDR1 is MGHDK and CDR2 SYGVNS. This CDR3 comprises 15 residues. CDR3 sequence: CASSDDGANTGELFF. The CDR3 DNA follows: TGTGCCAGCAGTGATGACGGGGCGAACACCGGGGAGCTGTTTTTT.

This clone was detected a few times. The V call is TRBV23-1, the J call TRBJ2-5, with 8 nucleotides matching TRBD1. TRBV23-1 is given ORF status, its function remaining uncertain. The CDR3 is made up of 14 amino acids. J lost 10 bases, V lost 1 base, and 8 bases had no gene match. CDR3 DNA sequence: TGCGCCAGCAGTCAATATGACAGGGGATTTGGCCAGTACTTC. It codes for CASSQYDRGFGQYF.

The chain employs TRBV5-4 and TRBJ2-6; 9 nucleotides agree with TRBD1. The J segment lost 9 bases and the V segment lost 9 bases, leaving 13 bases of the junction unmatched. The V gene's germline CDR1 is SGHNT and CDR2 YYREEE (reference sequence). The CDR3 totals 15 residues. The CDR3 nucleotides are TGTGCCACCTCGGGGGGACAGGGCATAGGCAACGTCCTGACTTTC. It yields the protein CATSGGQGIGNVLTF.

This clone was recorded a few times. V is TRBV25-1 and J is TRBJ2-1; TRBD2 is a possible D gene (6 bases). This CDR3 spans 14 amino acids. CDR1 is MGHDK and CDR2 is SYGVNS in the germline V gene. V was cut by 5 bases and J by 2 bases, with 10 bases left in between. The CDR3 spells CASSRDSPYNEQFF. The CDR3 nucleotides read TGTGCCAGCAGTAGGGACTCACCCTACAATGAGCAGTTCTTC.

For this clone: Within the sample, other DNA sequences also encode this same CDR3. The chain couples TRBV4-1 to TRBJ2-7; 9 nucleotides align to TRBD1. The CDR3 contains 15 residues. Unmatched junction bases numbered 7, after V lost 4 bases and J lost 3 bases. Germline loops: CDR1 MGHRA, CDR2 YSYEKL. CDR3 sequence: CASSPGQGARYEQYF. The CDR3 DNA reads TGCGCCAGCAGCCCGGGACAGGGAGCCCGCTACGAGCAGTACTTC.

This rearrangement joins TRBV2 to TRBJ2-7, with 14 bases matching TRBD2. The V gene end was trimmed by 6 bases and the J gene end by 4 bases; junction bases not matched to a gene: 2. The CDR3 is 14 residues long. Germline CDR1 reads SNHLY; CDR2 reads FYNNEI. The CDR3, as DNA: TGTGCCAGCAGGGGACTAGCGGGAGTATACGAGCAGTACTTC. Translating it yields CASRGLAGVYEQYF. The whole variable domain, remainder taken from reference TRBV2 and TRBJ2-7, is EPEVTQTPSHQVTQMGQEVILRCVPISNHLYFYWYRQILGQKVEFLVSFYNNEISEKSEIFDDQFSVERPDGSNFTLKIRSTKLEDSAMYFCASRGLAGVYEQYFGPGTRLTVT.

This clone came up a few times. This chain links TRBV4-1 with TRBJ1-5, with D possibly being TRBD1 (6 bases). The V gene's germline CDR1 is MGHRA and CDR2 YSYEKL. The CDR3 sequence is 18 residues long. Between the trimmed V and J ends, which lost 0 bases and 0 bases, there was a span of 15 bases. The CDR3 is CASSQDEGGRGSNQPQHF. The CDR3 region has the DNA TGCGCCAGCAGCCAAGACGAGGGCGGCAGGGGTAGCAATCAGCCCCAGCATTTT.

This clone was counted a few times. V gene TRBV5-1 combines with J gene TRBJ2-7; D unresolved. CDR3 length equals 15 residues. Germline lookup yields CDR1 SGHRS and CDR2 YFSETQ. The germline V and J ends were trimmed by 0 bases and 0 bases, with 10 bases remaining between them. CDR3 region: CASSLAAASSYEQYF. CDR3 DNA: TGCGCCAGCAGCTTGGCCGCGGCAAGCTCCTACGAGCAGTACTTC.